Presented here are 30 T cell receptor beta chains from one specimen sequenced in a study of T cell changes during pregnancy in multiple sclerosis. Sequenced by immunoSEQ multiplex PCR; TCRdb stores in-frame clones only, minus some. In the table there are 40,000 to 45,000 clones, around 90% of which are singletons. The sequences come from CD4+ T cells from peripheral blood mononuclear cells, collected in the third trimester of pregnancy. These receptors originate from a female donor with multiple sclerosis, enrolled in a pregnancy study.

This clone was seen only once. The chain joins TRBV9 to TRBJ1-3; 7 bases are shared with TRBD1. The germline gives CDR1 SGDLS, CDR2 YYNGEE. The CDR3 consists of 14 residues. With V trimmed by 1 base and J by 6 bases, 4 bases remained unmatched. CDR3 in amino acids: CASSVQQGENTIYF. CDR3 bases: TGTGCCAGCAGCGTACAGCAGGGGGAAAACACCATATATTTT.

V usage is TRBV30 and J usage is TRBJ1-3; perhaps TRBD1 as D (6 bases). With 1 base removed from V and 0 bases from J, the gap between germline ends came to 13 bases. The CDR3 loop spans 16 amino acids. Germline V gene data show CDR1 as GTSNPN and CDR2 as SVGIG (reference sequence). The CDR3 loop is CAWSAQGAFSGNTIYF. CDR3 DNA sequence: TGTGCCTGGAGTGCACAGGGAGCTTTCTCTGGAAACACCATATATTTT.

This chain connects TRBV10-3 to TRBJ1-1; 7 bases agree with TRBD1. Germline V gene lookup returns CDR1 ENHRY and CDR2 SYGVKD. The CDR3 length is 15 residues. Unmatched junction bases numbered 12, after V lost 10 bases and J lost 1 base. The CDR3 loop is CATLERQGGNTEAFF. The CDR3 bases are TGTGCCACCTTGGAAAGACAGGGAGGGAACACTGAAGCTTTCTTT.

The V gene is TRBV5-1, the J gene TRBJ2-7; weak D call: TRBD2 (6 bases). CDR1 and CDR2 from the germline V gene are SGHRS and YFSETQ. V lost 4 bases, J lost 1 base, and 18 bases lay in between. The CDR3 has 16 residues. CDR3 amino acids: CASSRASGVQSYEQYF. CDR3 in DNA: TGCGCCAGCAGCCGAGCCTCGGGGGTGCAGTCCTACGAGCAGTACTTC.

The rearrangement joins TRBV6-1 to TRBJ1-2; possibly TRBD1 for D (6 bases). V lost 2 bases to trimming and J lost 6 bases, with 10 bases between them. Germline loops: CDR1 MNHNS, CDR2 SASEGT. CDR3 length: 13 residues. The CDR3 sequence is CASSETGRNGYTF. For the CDR3, the DNA is TGTGCCAGCAGTGAAACAGGGCGTAATGGCTACACCTTC.

This clone was detected once. The chain employs TRBV27 and TRBJ1-1, with D perhaps matching TRBD1 (5 bases). CDR1 is MNHEY, CDR2 SMNVEV, per germline (reference sequence). The CDR3 is made up of 18 amino acids. V was clipped by 5 bases and J by 0 bases, with 22 bases between them. CDR3 DNA sequence: TGTGCCAGCAGTCTAATTCGGGGAGGGGAAAGAATGAACACTGAAGCTTTCTTT. Its translation is CASSLIRGGERMNTEAFF.

The rearrangement joins TRBV5-8 to TRBJ2-3, with TRBD2 identical over 8 bases. The CDR3 length is 18 residues. Germline lookup yields CDR1 SGHTS and CDR2 YDEGEE. V dropped 0 bases and J dropped 0; count of bases not matched to a gene: 9. CDR3 region: CASSLGSLAGPSTDTQYF. CDR3 coding DNA: TGTGCCAGCAGCTTGGGCAGTCTAGCGGGCCCGAGCACAGATACGCAGTATTTT. The entire variable domain, with the rest obtained from reference TRBV5-8 and TRBJ2-3, is as follows: EAGVTQSPTHLIKTRGQQATLRCSPISGHTSVYWYQQALGLGLQFLLWYDEGEERNRGNFPPRFSGRQFPNYSSELNVNALELEDSALYLCASSLGSLAGPSTDTQYFGPGTRLTVL.

The chain joins TRBV11-2 to TRBJ2-2, with a possible D match to TRBD1 (6 bases). From germline, CDR1 is SGHAT and CDR2 FQNNGV. V lost 1 base and J lost 1, with 7 bases in between. This CDR3 is built from 15 residues. The CDR3 here is CASSLGGQNTGELFF. DNA of the CDR3: TGTGCCAGCAGCTTAGGGGGACAGAACACCGGGGAGCTGTTTTTT.

This rearrangement joins TRBV15 to TRBJ1-3, with TRBD1 identical over 8 bases. This CDR3 spans 16 amino acids. CDR1 is LNHNV, CDR2 YYDKDF, per germline (reference sequence). J lost 4 bases, V lost 3 bases, and 8 bases had no gene match. The chain's CDR3 is CATSSTTGGAGNTIYF. CDR3 nucleotide sequence: TGTGCCACCAGCAGCACCACAGGGGGTGCCGGAAACACCATATATTTT.

The chain employs TRBV28 and TRBJ1-2; TRBD1 matches 7 bases. J lost 3 bases, V lost 6 bases, and 4 bases had no gene match. This CDR3 is built from 13 residues. CDR1 is MDHEN and CDR2 is SYDVKM in the germline V gene. The CDR3 sequence: CASRAGTDYGYTF. Written as DNA, the CDR3 is TGTGCCAGCAGAGCCGGGACAGACTATGGCTACACCTTC.

J is TRBJ1-1 and V is TRBV14, with D perhaps matching TRBD1 (5 bases). This CDR3 region has 13 residues. CDR1 SGHDN and CDR2 FVKESK come from the germline V gene. V was clipped by 3 bases and J by 6 bases, with 11 bases between them. The CDR3 coding sequence is TGTGCCAGCAGCCACAGAGGCAGGGCTGAAGCTTTCTTT. Amino acid sequence: CASSHRGRAEAFF.

The V gene is TRBV5-1, the J gene TRBJ1-5; possible D gene TRBD1, 6 bases. V was trimmed by 2 bases and J by 0 bases, leaving 9 bases between them. The CDR3 runs to 15 residues. CDR1 and CDR2 from the germline V gene are SGHRS and YFSETQ. As DNA, the CDR3 is TGCGCCAGCAGCTTAACAGGGTTTAGCAATCAGCCCCAGCATTTT. This codes for CASSLTGFSNQPQHF.

The chain links TRBV28 to TRBJ2-7; 7 bases map to TRBD1. The CDR3 totals 13 residues. J gave up 2 bases and V 6 bases, and 4 bases lay outside the gene matches. Germline CDR1 reads MDHEN; CDR2 reads SYDVKM. The CDR3 coding sequence is TGTGCCAGCAGCCTGACAGGGCCCTACGAGCAGTACTTC. This encodes CASSLTGPYEQYF.

V usage is TRBV5-4 and J usage is TRBJ1-2; tentative D call: TRBD1 (6 bases). CDR1 SGHNT and CDR2 YYREEE come from the germline V gene (reference sequence). CDR3 length equals 14 residues. V lost 4 bases and J lost 2, with 12 bases in between. CDR3 DNA: TGTGCCAGCAGCCCCGGACAGTTCAACTATGGCTACACCTTC. The encoded protein is CASSPGQFNYGYTF.

The V gene is TRBV4-2, the J gene TRBJ2-1; D might be TRBD2 (6 bases). The CDR3 length is 15 residues. Per the germline V gene, CDR1 is LGHNA and CDR2 is YNFKEQ. The germline V and J ends were trimmed by 2 bases and 8 bases, with 16 bases remaining between them. The CDR3 loop reads CASSQLAEAGDEQFF. The CDR3 nucleotides read TGTGCCAGCAGCCAATTGGCCGAAGCGGGCGATGAGCAGTTCTTC.

This clone was seen a single time. The chain is built from TRBV9 and TRBJ2-7; 7 nucleotides line up with TRBD1. Germline V gene lookup returns CDR1 SGDLS and CDR2 YYNGEE. J gave up 3 bases and V 3 bases, and 18 bases lay outside the gene matches. The length of the CDR3 is 18 residues. The CDR3 spells CASSGGETGQESLYEQYF. CDR3 DNA: TGTGCCAGCAGCGGAGGGGAGACAGGGCAAGAAAGCCTCTACGAGCAGTACTTC.

This clone was counted a single time. The gene calls are TRBV7-3 and TRBJ2-2, with a possible D match to TRBD1 (5 bases). This CDR3 comprises 15 residues. V was clipped by 3 bases and J by 3 bases, with 11 bases between them. Germline values: CDR1 SGHTA, CDR2 FQGTGA. The CDR3 region has the DNA TGTGCCAGCAGCTTGTTTGGGGCGGACACCGGGGAGCTGTTTTTT. Translating gives CASSLFGADTGELFF.

J is TRBJ1-2 and V is TRBV4-2, with 8 bases matching TRBD1. This CDR3 has 13 residues. Germline trimming cut 4 bases from V and 7 bases from J; bases unmatched to any gene: 5. CDR1 LGHNA and CDR2 YNFKEQ come from the germline V gene. The chain's CDR3 is CASSLPTGAGYTF. The CDR3 nucleotides are TGTGCCAGCAGCCTCCCGACAGGGGCTGGCTACACCTTC.

This sequence joins TRBV2 and TRBJ2-1; 14 bases line up with TRBD2. CDR1 is SNHLY and CDR2 is FYNNEI in the germline V gene. J was trimmed by 10 bases and V by 5 bases; bases with no gene match: 7. There are 15 residues in the CDR3. The DNA of the CDR3 is TGTGCCAGCAGTCCTGGGACTAGCGGGAGTCGCGAGCAGTTCTTC. It is translated as CASSPGTSGSREQFF. The whole variable domain, filled in from reference TRBV2 and TRBJ2-1, reads EPEVTQTPSHQVTQMGQEVILRCVPISNHLYFYWYRQILGQKVEFLVSFYNNEISEKSEIFDDQFSVERPDGSNFTLKIRSTKLEDSAMYFCASSPGTSGSREQFFGPGTRLTVL.

This chain uses TRBV4-2 with TRBJ2-5; 9 nucleotides line up with TRBD2. Trimming removed 7 bases from V and 10 bases from J; junction bases left unmatched: 7. The CDR3 covers 12 residues. CDR1 is LGHNA and CDR2 is YNFKEQ in the germline V gene. The CDR3 DNA reads as TGTGCCAGCACCGCGGGAGGGGGAGACCAGTACTTC. Protein product: CASTAGGGDQYF.

The chain employs TRBV7-9 and TRBJ2-7, with D perhaps TRBD2 (5 bases). Germline V gene lookup returns CDR1 SEHNR and CDR2 FQNEAQ (reference sequence). There are 13 residues in the CDR3. The germline V and J ends were trimmed by 5 bases and 10 bases, with 18 bases remaining between them. The DNA of the CDR3 is TGTGCCAGCAGCCCCTCGAGCCAGACTACACAGTACTTC. Encoded protein: CASSPSSQTTQYF.

The chain uses TRBV5-6 and TRBJ2-7, with 9 bases lining up with TRBD2. The germline V gene has CDR1 SGHDT and CDR2 YYEEEE. With 0 bases clipped from V and 7 bases from J, the junction kept 11 bases outside the gene matches. This CDR3 is built from 16 residues. CDR3 sequence reads: CASSLDQRGAGREQYF. The CDR3 DNA reads as TGTGCCAGCAGCTTGGATCAGCGGGGGGCTGGAAGAGAGCAGTACTTC.

This rearrangement joins TRBV27 to TRBJ1-2; 7 positions match TRBD1. CDR1 MNHEY and CDR2 SMNVEV come from the germline V gene (reference sequence). The V segment lost 3 bases and the J segment 7 bases; nucleotides outside the gene matches: 5. The CDR3 has 13 amino acids. In DNA form, the CDR3 reads TGTGCCAGCAGTTTCAGGGGGGCTGGTGGCTACACCTTC. Translated: CASSFRGAGGYTF.

The V call is TRBV4-3, the J call TRBJ2-1; 12 nucleotides line up with TRBD2. Germline V gene sequence: CDR1 LGHNA, CDR2 YSLEER. After removal of 0 bases from V and 8 bases from J, the junction contained 5 bases not matched to a gene. The CDR3 has 16 residues. CDR3 DNA sequence: TGCGCCAGCAGCCAAGAACTAGCGGGAGGCGGGGATGAGCAGTTCTTC. It translates to CASSQELAGGGDEQFF.

In its sample, this clone was seen once. The V gene is TRBV5-6, the J gene TRBJ2-1; 11 bases map to TRBD2. Germline-derived CDR1 and CDR2 are SGHDT and YYEEEE. The CDR3 is made up of 15 amino acids. Trimming removed 5 bases from V and 10 bases from J; junction bases left unmatched: 11. This chain's CDR3 is CASSQVAGGPEEQFF. The CDR3 DNA follows: TGTGCCAGCAGTCAAGTAGCGGGAGGGCCGGAAGAGCAGTTCTTC.

The V gene is TRBV5-1, the J gene TRBJ2-7; the D gene is possibly TRBD1 (5 bases). With 0 bases removed from V and 4 bases from J, the gap between germline ends came to 14 bases. CDR1 SGHRS and CDR2 YFSETQ come from the germline V gene. The CDR3 covers 15 residues. The CDR3 spells CASSLEAGLRYEQYF. The CDR3 bases are TGCGCCAGCAGCTTGGAGGCAGGGCTACGATACGAGCAGTACTTC.

This sequence joins TRBV2 and TRBJ1-2, with D tentatively TRBD1 (5 bases). Germline V gene sequence: CDR1 SNHLY, CDR2 FYNNEI. This CDR3 is built from 11 residues. V was shortened by 6 bases and J by 3 bases, with 5 bases between the two germline ends. The CDR3 loop reads CASSRDYGYTF. CDR3 DNA sequence: TGTGCCAGCAGCAGGGACTATGGCTACACCTTC.

This clone appeared a few times. The CDR3 region is CASSSGLGTWAFF. The CDR3 nucleotides are TGTGCCAGCAGCTCCGGGTTGGGGACTTGGGCTTTCTTT. The chain recombines TRBV9 with TRBJ1-1, with D possibly matching TRBD1 (5 bases). V was shortened by 4 bases and J by 11 bases, with 18 bases between the two germline ends. The CDR3 contains 13 residues. CDR1 and CDR2 (germline): SGDLS, YYNGEE.

The genes are TRBV2 and TRBJ2-3; 8 bases agree with TRBD1. The CDR3 is 14 amino acids. Germline V gene lookup returns CDR1 SNHLY and CDR2 FYNNEI. Trimming at V came to 6 bases and at J to 4 bases, leaving 6 bases not matched to a gene. The CDR3 DNA is TGTGCCAGCAGGAAGGACAGGGTCGCAGATACGCAGTATTTT. This codes for CASRKDRVADTQYF.

The gene calls are TRBV6-1 and TRBJ2-1, with D possibly matching TRBD2 (5 bases). Germline CDR1 MNHNS, CDR2 SASEGT. The CDR3 contains 15 residues. Deletions cut 7 bases from V and 5 bases from J, with 18 bases between. The CDR3 here is CASTRASLTNNEQFF. CDR3 nucleotide sequence: TGTGCCAGCACCCGGGCTAGCCTCACCAACAATGAGCAGTTCTTC.